Each of the 19 T cell receptor beta chains below was sequenced from the same sample in a study of blood T cell repertoires in COVID-19. The assay was immunoSEQ multiplex PCR, and TCRdb's table has in-frame clones only and misses some. This sample has about 140,000 clones, with around 89% found just once. Sequenced material: peripheral blood. The origin of the receptors is a woman aged 60-70 years with active COVID-19.

The chain joins TRBV9 to TRBJ2-1, with D possibly being TRBD2 (6 bases). Germline V gene data show CDR1 as SGDLS and CDR2 as YYNGEE. CDR3 length equals 13 residues. The germline V and J ends were trimmed by 1 base and 8 bases, with 10 bases remaining between them. CDR3 DNA sequence: TGTGCCAGCAGCGTAATCGGGAGCTATGAGCAGTTCTTC. This encodes CASSVIGSYEQFF.

The rearrangement joins TRBV6-2 or TRBV6-3 to TRBJ2-1, with D tentatively TRBD1 (5 bases). This CDR3 comprises 16 residues. Germline V CDR1 and CDR2: MNHEY, SVGEGT. Trimming took 5 bases from V and 8 from J, leaving 22 bases between them. For the CDR3, the DNA is TGTGCCAGCAGTACCCCCCAGCGACAGTCCCCTGATGAGCAGTTCTTC. Protein sequence: CASSTPQRQSPDEQFF.

V usage is TRBV6-2 or TRBV6-3 and J usage is TRBJ2-5; a weak D match, TRBD2 (6 bases). Germline values: CDR1 MNHEY, CDR2 SVGEGT. CDR3 length equals 17 residues. Trimming removed 2 bases at V and 4 bases at J, with 20 bases between. CDR3 in amino acids: CASSYSGGAKVGETQYF. As DNA, the CDR3 is TGTGCCAGCAGTTACAGCGGCGGGGCTAAAGTGGGAGAGACCCAGTACTTC.

The chain combines TRBV30 with TRBJ2-7, with a weak D call TRBD2 (5 bases). Germline V gene sequence: CDR1 GTSNPN, CDR2 SVGIG (reference sequence). The CDR3 sequence is 13 residues long. V lost 0 bases and J 10 bases, leaving 16 bases between the germline ends. The CDR3 is CAWSVIRERRQYF. The CDR3, as DNA: TGTGCCTGGAGTGTAATTCGGGAAAGACGCCAGTACTTC.

The rearrangement uses TRBV6-2 or TRBV6-3 and TRBJ2-7; D is uncertain. V lost 4 bases, J lost 3 bases, and 13 bases lay in between. CDR3 size: 14 residues. CDR1 and CDR2 from the germline V gene are MNHEY and SVGEGT. The CDR3 region is CASSSAGIYYEQYF. The CDR3 region has the DNA TGTGCCAGCAGTTCAGCAGGTATTTACTACGAGCAGTACTTC.

This clone was picked up a small number of times. This chain links TRBV19 with TRBJ1-4; 7 bases agree with TRBD1. The CDR3 consists of 16 residues. Trimming took 9 bases from V and 8 from J; bases not matched to a gene: 18. Germline V lookup: CDR1 LNHDA, CDR2 SQIVND (reference sequence). The CDR3 loop is CASHLGTGTAYEKLFF. The CDR3 DNA is TGTGCCAGCCACTTGGGGACCGGGACAGCCTACGAAAAACTGTTTTTT. Drawing the rest from reference TRBV19 and TRBJ1-4, the complete variable domain is DGGITQSPKYLFRKEGQNVTLSCEQNLNHDAMYWYRQDPGQGLRLIYYSQIVNDFQKGDIAEGYSVSREKKESFPLTVTSAQKNPTAFYLCASHLGTGTAYEKLFFGSGTQLSVL.

This sequence joins TRBV2 and TRBJ1-1; D unresolved. The CDR3 runs 11 residues. Trimming shortened V by 10 bases and J by 2 bases, and 8 bases separated the two germline ends. Germline V gene sequence: CDR1 SNHLY, CDR2 FYNNEI. DNA for the CDR3: TGTGCCACCGAACTTAACACTGAAGCTTTCTTT. It encodes CATELNTEAFF. Variable domain in full (rest from reference TRBV2 and TRBJ1-1): EPEVTQTPSHQVTQMGQEVILRCVPISNHLYFYWYRQILGQKVEFLVSFYNNEISEKSEIFDDQFSVERPDGSNFTLKIRSTKLEDSAMYFCATELNTEAFFGQGTRLTVV.

This chain connects TRBV5-8 to TRBJ2-1, with 7 nucleotides matching TRBD2. The germline CDR1 and CDR2 sequences are SGHTS and YDEGEE. The ends lost 3 bases at V and 4 bases at J; junction bases unmatched: 4. The CDR3 spans 14 residues. The DNA of the CDR3 is TGTGCCAGCAGCTCTAGCGGACATTACAATGAGCAGTTCTTC. Translation: CASSSSGHYNEQFF. Looking up the rest from reference TRBV5-8 and TRBJ2-1 gives the full variable domain: EAGVTQSPTHLIKTRGQQATLRCSPISGHTSVYWYQQALGLGLQFLLWYDEGEERNRGNFPPRFSGRQFPNYSSELNVNALELEDSALYLCASSSSGHYNEQFFGPGTRLTVL.

This chain links TRBV18 with TRBJ1-5; D may be TRBD1 (5 bases). Trimming shortened V by 9 bases and J by 6 bases, and 15 bases separated the two germline ends. Germline CDR1 is KGHSH and CDR2 is LQKENI. This CDR3 region has 13 residues. DNA for the CDR3: TGTGCCAGTTCGCAGGGTGGCAGTCAGCCCCAGCATTTT. It translates to CASSQGGSQPQHF.

The chain recombines TRBV7-9 with TRBJ2-7; weak D call: TRBD1 (5 bases). This CDR3 is 14 amino acids long. V lost 7 bases, J lost 2 bases, and 15 bases lay in between. The germline CDR1 and CDR2 sequences are SEHNR and FQNEAQ (reference sequence). Here the CDR3 reads CASIMDTVAYEQYF. CDR3 coding DNA: TGTGCCAGCATCATGGACACTGTTGCCTACGAGCAGTACTTC.

The V gene is TRBV19, the J gene TRBJ2-1, with TRBD2 matching over 9 bases. CDR3 size: 17 residues. Germline trimming cut 5 bases from V and 0 bases from J; bases unmatched to any gene: 8. CDR1 and CDR2 (germline): LNHDA, SQIVND (reference sequence). The CDR3 loop reads CASSLTSGAASYNEQFF. The CDR3 nucleotides are TGTGCCAGTAGTTTGACTAGCGGAGCCGCCTCCTACAATGAGCAGTTCTTC.

The rearrangement joins TRBV20-1 to TRBJ2-7; 8 bases are shared with TRBD2. Germline V gene lookup returns CDR1 DFQATT and CDR2 SNEGSKA (reference sequence). Losses at the gene ends were 3 bases for V and 0 bases for J; bases not matched to a gene: 4. The CDR3 extends over 14 amino acids. In DNA, the CDR3 is TGCAGTGCTAGTTTAGGACTAGCCTCCTACGAGCAGTACTTC. This sequence encodes CSASLGLASYEQYF.

The chain joins TRBV24-1 to TRBJ2-5; 13 bases align to TRBD2. J was trimmed by 5 bases and V by 4 bases; bases with no gene match: 6. Germline CDR1 is KGHDR and CDR2 is SFDVKD. The CDR3 length is 16 residues. The CDR3 DNA sequence: TGTGCCACCAGTGAAACTAGCGGGAGGGCCCGGGAGACCCAGTACTTC. It encodes CATSETSGRARETQYF.

The chain combines TRBV15 with TRBJ2-7; D may be TRBD2 (6 bases). Trimming removed 3 bases from V and 9 bases from J, with 18 bases in between. CDR3 length equals 14 residues. Germline V gene sequence: CDR1 LNHNV, CDR2 YYDKDF (reference sequence). The CDR3 sequence is CATSRDSTAGGQYF. CDR3 coding DNA: TGTGCCACCAGCAGGGATTCGACAGCCGGGGGGCAGTACTTC.

The rearrangement uses TRBV2 and TRBJ2-7, with TRBD2 matching over 7 bases. From germline, CDR1 is SNHLY and CDR2 FYNNEI. V lost 3 bases and J lost 0; bases outside the gene matches: 5. The CDR3 has 15 residues. CDR3 protein: CASSEGGDFSYEQYF. Here the CDR3 DNA reads TGTGCCAGCAGTGAGGGGGGGGACTTCTCCTACGAGCAGTACTTC.

The chain carries TRBV5-1 and TRBJ2-7; D possibly corresponds to TRBD2 (6 bases). The CDR3 loop spans 12 amino acids. Germline V CDR1 and CDR2: SGHRS, YFSETQ. Trimming removed 4 bases from V and 2 bases from J, with 7 bases in between. DNA of the CDR3: TGCGCCAGCAGCCCGGGGGCCTACGAGCAGTACTTC. Translation: CASSPGAYEQYF.

This clone occurred once. The chain couples TRBV7-8 to TRBJ2-7, with D possibly TRBD2 on 7 matching bases. V lost 1 base and J lost 5, with 18 bases in between. The CDR3 spans 16 residues. CDR1 is SGHVS and CDR2 is FQNEAQ in the germline V gene. CDR3 sequence: CASSLVQGGGSHEQYF. The DNA for the CDR3 is TGTGCCAGCAGCTTAGTTCAGGGAGGGGGATCCCACGAGCAGTACTTC.

This clone appeared a single time. V and J are TRBV5-4 and TRBJ2-2, with 9 bases matching TRBD2. Germline V gene data show CDR1 as SGHNT and CDR2 as YYREEE (reference sequence). The CDR3 loop spans 16 amino acids. The junction had 8 bases not matched to a gene; V was cut back by 3 bases and J by 5 bases. The CDR3 loop reads CASSYPWAGGTGELFF. In DNA form, the CDR3 reads TGTGCCAGCAGCTACCCATGGGCGGGAGGGACCGGGGAGCTGTTTTTT.

CDR3 coding DNA: TGTGCCAGCAGCTTCGGGACAGCTAACACCGGGGAGCTGTTTTTT. Its translation is CASSFGTANTGELFF. The chain is built from TRBV11-2 and TRBJ2-2; 7 nucleotides align to TRBD1. V lost 3 bases and J lost 2; bases outside the gene matches: 3. There are 15 residues in the CDR3. Germline CDR1 is SGHAT and CDR2 is FQNNGV.